This T cell receptor beta chain emerged from a study of T cells expressing NK-cell markers. Across the study: With respect to HCMV, most of the eight sequenced donors were seropositive, and one was seronegative. The study's findings and limits: For about six donors, the dominant NKG2C+ clonotypes made up about 1.0-7.5% of their CD8+ T cells. Uncertainty persisted over the HCMV specificity of expanded NKG2C+ T cell clones.

The CDR3 has 14 amino acids. Germline CDR1 and CDR2: SGHTA and FQGNSA. A word on this clonotype: What it binds is not known.

From its re-call of the 5' RACE reads, TCRdb lists each CDR3 protein once, without DNA. Across roughly 150,000 distinct CDR3 sequences, the top ten clones capture just over 20% of the sample. This chain joins TRBV7-2 and TRBJ2-1; lacking DNA, the TRBD1 call made by TCRdb goes unchecked. The sequenced material came from blood T cells: a sorted CD56 or NKG2C T cell subset, CD4+ or CD8+ T cells, or bulk PBMC T cells (not recorded which). The sequence derives from a man aged 18 to 69 in good health. The CDR3 region is CASSLLSRTNEQFF.